A selection of T cell receptor beta chains follows, all from one sample in a study of cytomegalovirus exposure and HLA in healthy donors. Clones were sequenced by immunoSEQ multiplex PCR, and TCRdb holds only the in-frame ones, with some missing. The sample yields about 71,000 clones, approximately 94% seen once. Sequenced material: PBMCs. These receptors originate from a young man in good health and CMV-seropositive. The CDR3 runs from the conserved cysteine through the conserved F or W. Fields, in order: clone size, D gene, CDR3 length, J gene, V gene, CDR3 DNA, CDR3 protein. The D gene is left open where the match is weak. Not all rows give a size; the values are once, few, many and, for expanded clones, a class.

few,TRBD2,14,TRBJ2-3,TRBV5-4,TGTGCCAGCAGCTTGACTAGCGTCCCAGATACGCAGTATTTT,CASSLTSVPDTQYF
.,.,14,TRBJ1-1,TRBV27,TGTGCCAGCAGCCCGCCGGGACTGCTCACTGAAGCTTTCTTT,CASSPPGLLTEAFF
.,.,15,TRBJ2-1,TRBV11-1,TGTGCCAGCAGCTTAAATCGAGCGTCCTACAATGAGCAGTTCTTC,CASSLNRASYNEQFF
.,TRBD1,13,TRBJ1-1,TRBV27,TGTGCCAGCAGTTGGGACAGAAGCACTGAAGCTTTCTTT,CASSWDRSTEAFF
.,TRBD2,17,TRBJ2-1,TRBV28,TGTGCCAGCAGCCGCACGCGGCTAGCGGGCTCCTACAATGAGCAGTTCTTC,CASSRTRLAGSYNEQFF
.,TRBD2,13,TRBJ2-3,TRBV7-3,TGTGCCAGCAGCGCTGGACTAGCGGATACGCAGTATTTT,CASSAGLADTQYF
.,TRBD1,15,TRBJ2-5,TRBV18,TGTGCCAGCCACCCCTCGGGACAGGGTGTTGAGACCCAGTACTTC,CASHPSGQGVETQYF
.,TRBD1,15,TRBJ1-6,TRBV5-4,TGTGCCAGCAGTGTGGGGGGGGACAGGCCCTCACCCCTCCACTTT,CASSVGGDRPSPLHF
.,TRBD2,17,TRBJ2-2,TRBV5-1,TGCGCCAGCAGCTCCTTTGCGGGAGGGCCTGTTCCCGGGGAGCTGTTTTTT,CASSSFAGGPVPGELFF
.,TRBD1,16,TRBJ1-4,TRBV6-1,TGTGCCAGCAGTGAACTAAACAGGGGGACTAATGAAAAACTGTTTTTT,CASSELNRGTNEKLFF
few,TRBD1,14,TRBJ2-7,TRBV7-6,TGTGCCAGCAGCTGGGGACAGGGGGCGTACGAGCAGTACTTC,CASSWGQGAYEQYF
.,TRBD2,12,TRBJ2-7,TRBV2,TGTGCCAGCCAAGCGGGAGGCCCCGAGGGGTACTTC,CASQAGGPEGYF
.,TRBD2,12,TRBJ2-7,TRBV2,TGTGCCAGCAAGCGGGAGGTTTACGAGCAGTACTTC,CASKREVYEQYF
.,TRBD1,14,TRBJ2-3,TRBV5-1,TGCGCCAGCAGCTTCGGGACAGGGCCCTTTCCGCAGTATTTT,CASSFGTGPFPQYF
.,TRBD1,12,TRBJ2-1,TRBV25-1,TGTGCCAGCAGTGTCGCCGGGACAGGGGAGTTCTTC,CASSVAGTGEFF
.,TRBD1,15,TRBJ1-2,TRBV19,TGTGCCAGTATTAATAGCGGGACAGGGAACTATGGCTACACCTTC,CASINSGTGNYGYTF
.,.,15,TRBJ2-3,TRBV28,TGTGCCAGCAGTTTTTTCCAGCGCAGCACAGATACGCAGTATTTT,CASSFFQRSTDTQYF
.,TRBD2,14,TRBJ2-2,TRBV19,TGTGCCAGTATTGGACTAGCGGTCACCGGGGAGCTGTTTTTT,CASIGLAVTGELFF
.,.,13,TRBJ2-3,TRBV7-2,TGTGCCAGCAAAAGGGGGGGAAGCGATACGCAGTATTTT,CASKRGGSDTQYF
.,TRBD1,12,TRBJ1-1,TRBV29-1,TGCAGCGTGGACAGGGGGGGGACTGAAGCTTTCTTT,CSVDRGGTEAFF
.,TRBD2,16,TRBJ2-1,TRBV28,TGTGCCAGCAGTTTAACCGGGACTAGCGGGAGCGATGAGCAGTTCTTC,CASSLTGTSGSDEQFF
.,.,15,TRBJ2-5,TRBV5-1,TGCGCCAGCAGCCGGGGGAACAGCCTCCAAGAGACCCAGTACTTC,CASSRGNSLQETQYF
.,TRBD1,12,TRBJ1-2,TRBV19,TGTGCCAGTCGGACAGGGACACTAGGCTACACCTTC,CASRTGTLGYTF
.,TRBD2,14,TRBJ2-7,TRBV2,TGTGCCAGCAGTGAGACTAGCGGGACCTACGAGCAGTACTTC,CASSETSGTYEQYF
once,TRBD1,13,TRBJ1-4,TRBV5-1,TGCGCCAGCAGCACCCGGGACAGTGAAAAACTGTTTTTT,CASSTRDSEKLFF
.,.,14,TRBJ1-2,TRBV5-4,TGTGCCAGCAGCAGCTGGGACACCTACTATGGCTACACCTTC,CASSSWDTYYGYTF
.,TRBD1,14,TRBJ1-2,TRBV19,TGTGCCAGTAGTGCCCCGGACAGGGGAGGAGGCTACACCTTC,CASSAPDRGGGYTF
.,TRBD2,13,TRBJ2-1,TRBV5-4,TGTGCCAGCAGCGCCACTAGCGCGAATGAGCAGTTCTTC,CASSATSANEQFF
.,TRBD2,14,TRBJ2-3,TRBV27,TGTGCCAGCAGAAATGCGCCCGGGGGGGATACGCAGTATTTT,CASRNAPGGDTQYF
.,.,15,TRBJ2-5,TRBV5-1,TGCGCCAGCAGCTTGGAGGTGGGAGGAGGGGAGACCCAGTACTTC,CASSLEVGGGETQYF
.,TRBD1,13,TRBJ1-3,TRBV27,TGTGCCAGCAGTTTATCGACAGGGGGCACCATATATTTT,CASSLSTGGTIYF
.,TRBD1,18,TRBJ2-3,TRBV9,TGTGCCAGCAGCGAGAGAGGATTAGGGACAGGGAGCACAGATACGCAGTATTTT,CASSERGLGTGSTDTQYF
.,TRBD2,16,TRBJ2-5,TRBV4-1,TGCGCCAGCAGCCTAACTAGCGGGGGGCCCCAAGAGACCCAGTACTTC,CASSLTSGGPQETQYF
.,.,12,TRBJ2-1,TRBV19,TGTGCCAGTAGACAGGACTACAATGAGCAGTTCTTC,CASRQDYNEQFF
.,TRBD1,12,TRBJ1-2,TRBV30,TGTGCCTGGACAGGGGGCGCGGGTGGCTACACCTTC,CAWTGGAGGYTF
.,.,14,TRBJ2-1,TRBV4-1,TGCGCCAGCAGCCACAGGGCCGTTTACAATGAGCAGTTCTTC,CASSHRAVYNEQFF
.,.,11,TRBJ1-5,TRBV20-1,TGCAGTGCTCCCTACGGCGGGCCCCAGCATTTT,CSAPYGGPQHF
.,.,15,TRBJ2-6,TRBV7-9,TGTGCCAGCAGAGTAGACAGAGCTGGGGCCAACGTCCTGACTTTC,CASRVDRAGANVLTF
.,TRBD2,16,TRBJ2-7,TRBV5-1,TGCGCCAGCAGCTACGGTTACGGGGGGTTTACCTACGAGCAGTACTTC,CASSYGYGGFTYEQYF
few,TRBD1,15,TRBJ2-5,TRBV5-4,TGTGCCAGCAGCTCCGAGACAGGGGGCGTAGAGACCCAGTACTTC,CASSSETGGVETQYF
.,.,13,TRBJ1-2,TRBV28,TGTGCCAGCAGTTCACAGGGAGACTATGGCTACACCTTC,CASSSQGDYGYTF
.,TRBD1,16,TRBJ1-3,TRBV5-6,TGTGCCAGCAGAAGACAGGGGGCTTTTGCTGGAAACACCATATATTTT,CASRRQGAFAGNTIYF
.,.,13,TRBJ1-1,TRBV28,TGTGCCAGCAGTAGCGGACGTCCCCCTGAAGCTTTCTTT,CASSSGRPPEAFF
once,.,13,TRBJ2-1,TRBV9,TGTGCCAGCAGCCCCGACAACTACAATGAGCAGTTCTTC,CASSPDNYNEQFF
.,TRBD1,15,TRBJ1-2,TRBV7-2,TGTGCCAGCAGCTTAGGGAATGGACAGGCCTATGGCTACACCTTC,CASSLGNGQAYGYTF
.,TRBD1,13,TRBJ2-5,TRBV7-9,TGTGCCAGCAACCCCACAGGGGAAGAGACCCAGTACTTC,CASNPTGEETQYF
.,TRBD1,14,TRBJ1-2,TRBV4-1,TGCGCCAGCAGCCCGGGACAGGGGGACGGGGGCTACACCTTC,CASSPGQGDGGYTF
.,.,14,TRBJ1-4,TRBV7-9,TGTGCCAGCAGCTTCGGGGAGGGTTATGAAAAACTGTTTTTT,CASSFGEGYEKLFF
.,.,13,TRBJ1-2,TRBV28,TGTGCCAGCAGTTTATGGGTAGGGGTGGACTACACCTTC,CASSLWVGVDYTF
once,TRBD2,15,TRBJ2-3,TRBV5-1,TGCGCCAGCAGTCCGGGACTAGTCAGGACAGATACGCAGTATTTT,CASSPGLVRTDTQYF
.,TRBD2,16,TRBJ2-5,TRBV7-2,TGTGCCAGCAGCTTAAGCCCTAGCGGGGATGAAGAGACCCAGTACTTC,CASSLSPSGDEETQYF
.,TRBD2,19,TRBJ2-2,TRBV5-1,TGCGCCAGCAGCTCCCCTAGCGGGGGTAAGGCCCGGAACACCGGGGAGCTGTTTTTT,CASSSPSGGKARNTGELFF
.,.,15,TRBJ2-3,TRBV5-1,TGCGCCAGCAGCTTAGGGGGGGCGCGCACAGATACGCAGTATTTT,CASSLGGARTDTQYF